The 10 T cell receptor beta chains below were found in one sample sequenced in a study of control samples from healthy donors and cancer patients. The data were produced by immunoSEQ multiplex PCR, yet TCRdb's version contains in-frame clones alone and is incomplete. The sample lists 400,000 to 450,000 clones, 80% to 95% occurring once. Sequencing was done on a sample of PBMCs. The receptors come from a man in his forties with head and neck cancer.

Many counts were recorded for this clone. This chain uses TRBV28 with TRBJ1-1, with D uncertain. V was cut by 0 bases and J by 4 bases, with 9 bases left in between. The CDR3 consists of 14 residues. The germline CDR1 and CDR2 sequences are MDHEN and SYDVKM. CDR3: CASSLWALGTEAFF. The CDR3 region has the DNA TGTGCCAGCAGTTTATGGGCCCTGGGCACTGAAGCTTTCTTT.

The chain combines TRBV4-3 with TRBJ1-2, with 9 bases aligning to TRBD1. CDR3 length: 14 residues. J lost 5 bases, V lost 2 bases, and 3 bases had no gene match. Germline lookup yields CDR1 LGHNA and CDR2 YSLEER. CDR3 residues: CASSQPGQGYGYTF. CDR3 DNA sequence: TGCGCCAGCAGCCAACCGGGACAGGGATATGGCTACACCTTC.

CDR3 residues: CASSVIRQGASTDTQYF. CDR3 DNA sequence: TGTGCCAGCAGTGTTATACGACAGGGGGCTAGCACAGATACGCAGTATTTT. The chain carries TRBV25-1 and TRBJ2-3; 10 bases agree with TRBD1. Germline V gene data show CDR1 as MGHDK and CDR2 as SYGVNS. The CDR3 extends over 17 amino acids. V lost 4 bases, J lost 0 bases, and 7 bases stayed unmatched.

This clone has only one observation. The rearrangement uses TRBV6-5 and TRBJ2-7, with a possible D match to TRBD1 (5 bases). Germline loops: CDR1 MNHEY, CDR2 SVGAGI. V was clipped by 0 bases and J by 1 base, with 10 bases between them. This CDR3 is 15 amino acids long. The CDR3 here is CASSYSARVSYEQYF. The CDR3 DNA reads TGTGCCAGCAGTTACTCGGCCAGGGTGTCCTACGAGCAGTACTTC.

This clone appeared once. The chain uses TRBV5-1 and TRBJ2-1; 7 bases are shared with TRBD1. CDR3 size: 14 residues. V lost 2 bases, J lost 4 bases, and 3 bases stayed unmatched. CDR1 and CDR2 (germline): SGHRS, YFSETQ. CDR3 sequence (DNA): TGCGCCAGCAGCTTCCGGGACAGATACAATGAGCAGTTCTTC. Translating gives CASSFRDRYNEQFF.

The J gene is TRBJ1-6, the V gene TRBV9, with 8 bases identical to TRBD1. V gave up 3 bases and J gave up 8 bases; unmatched junction bases: 7. The germline V gene has CDR1 SGDLS and CDR2 YYNGEE. The CDR3 has 15 amino acids. CDR3 loop: CASSESRGQDSPLHF. CDR3 nucleotides: TGTGCCAGCAGCGAATCCCGGGGACAGGATTCACCCCTCCACTTT.

This chain joins TRBV6-4 and TRBJ1-1; TRBD1 is a possible D gene (5 bases). This CDR3 region has 15 residues. V was shortened by 4 bases and J by 1 base, with 13 bases between the two germline ends. CDR1 is MRHNA and CDR2 is SNTAGT in the germline V gene. This CDR3 is CASSASGGENTEAFF. The CDR3 region has the DNA TGTGCCAGCAGTGCCTCTGGGGGAGAGAACACTGAAGCTTTCTTT.

The chain has TRBV28 and TRBJ1-1; a weak D match, TRBD1 (6 bases). The V and J ends lost 7 bases and 4 bases respectively, with 16 bases between them. CDR1 and CDR2 (germline): MDHEN, SYDVKM. CDR3 length equals 14 residues. CDR3 residues: CASNPGGAPTEAFF. The CDR3, as DNA: TGTGCCAGCAACCCTGGGGGGGCGCCCACTGAAGCTTTCTTT.

This rearrangement joins TRBV15 to TRBJ1-3; no clear D. The germline CDR1 and CDR2 sequences are LNHNV and YYDKDF (reference sequence). The CDR3 is made up of 17 amino acids. The V gene lost 0 bases and the J gene lost 4 bases, with 16 bases spanning the gap. CDR3 in amino acids: CATSRDLEVSAGNTIYF. CDR3 coding DNA: TGTGCCACCAGCAGAGATCTGGAGGTATCAGCGGGAAACACCATATATTTT.

The rearrangement uses TRBV15 and TRBJ1-2; the D is unclear. V lost 0 bases and J 1 base, leaving 15 bases between the germline ends. The CDR3 totals 17 residues. CDR1 is LNHNV, CDR2 YYDKDF, per germline (reference sequence). This chain's CDR3 is CATSRDLGPNGNYGYTF. Here the CDR3 DNA reads TGTGCCACCAGCAGAGATCTGGGTCCCAACGGTAACTATGGCTACACCTTC.